This T cell receptor beta chain derives from a study of identical twins. General study points: Invariant MAIT and iNKT cells are populations that could partly confound zero-insertion analyses. The more abundant beta clonotypes in cord blood had fewer insertions, and memory repertoires did not show this.

There are a few counts of this clonotype. Its antigen is not identified. The V gene end was trimmed by 0 bases and the J gene end by 3 bases; junction bases not matched to a gene: 14. The CDR3 contains 18 residues. Germline lookup yields CDR1 SGHRS and CDR2 YFSETQ. A single record per CDR3 protein comes from TCRdb applying MiXCR to the 5' RACE reads. The table records fewer than 900,000 distinct CDR3 sequences, about 20% of them present only once. These records were also assigned to another study, of T cells expressing NK-cell markers. That paper adds: Within the sequenced cohort of eight donors, seven exhibited HCMV seropositivity and one was seronegative. An anti-gamma-delta TCR antibody confined sorting to alpha-beta TCR T cells across several of the experiments.

V is TRBV5-1 and J is TRBJ2-7; TRBD1 agrees at 8 bases. This sequence originates from a young woman in good health. Sequencing was performed on PBMCs. CDR3 DNA sequence: TGCGCCAGCAGCTTGGCGGCCTCTCCAGGGACAGGAAGCTACGAGCAGTACTTC. Amino acids: CASSLAASPGTGSYEQYF.